This TCR beta chain originates from a study of regulatory and conventional T cells in RAG deficiency. The sorted conventional CD4+ T cells were CD25-low and CD127-high, with genomic DNA sequenced. Profiled with immunoSEQ multiplex PCR; TCRdb holds only in-frame clones, not every one. The sample has 20,000 to 25,000 clones, approximately 95% seen once; the top ten hold around 1.2%. The same specimen was also included in a second study, on regulatory T cells. That investigation notes: The primer mix had 52 TRBV and 13 TRBJ primers.

Input material: CD25- CD4+ T cells sorted from blood. This TCR derives from a human donor in good health.

CDR3 DNA sequence: TGTGCCAGCAGCAGGAGGCCGGGACAGCCTAATGAAAAACTGTTTTTT. Encoded protein: CASSRRPGQPNEKLFF. The chain has TRBV7-3 and TRBJ1-4; TRBD1 aligns across 7 bases. V was clipped by 5 bases and J by 3 bases; unmatched bases: 9. The CDR3 has 16 residues. In germline, CDR1 is SGHTA, CDR2 FQGTGA.